Shown below are 17 T cell receptor beta chains from a single sample sequenced in a study of response to subunit inactivated influenza vaccine. TCRdb re-called the RT-PCR reads through MiXCR, storing one row per CDR3 protein. Of about 650,000 distinct CDR3 sequences listed, more than 15% were seen once; the top ten hold 11%. Source: PBMCs from blood, taken 11 to 12 days after vaccination. Receptor source: a man between 45 and 60 years old who received an inactivated influenza vaccine.

The chain carries TRBV11-2 and TRBJ2-7; 8 positions agree with TRBD1. Germline V gene lookup returns CDR1 SGHAT and CDR2 FQNNGV. V lost 5 bases and J lost 4; bases outside the gene matches: 7. The CDR3 length is 14 residues. The CDR3 reads CASSKTGTGYEQYF. DNA of the CDR3: TGTGCCAGCAGCAAAACCGGGACAGGTTACGAGCAGTACTTC.

The rearrangement joins TRBV6-5 to TRBJ2-7; D gene ambiguous. Germline CDR1 reads MNHEY; CDR2 reads SVGAGI. There are 14 residues in the CDR3. Trimming removed 2 bases at V and 0 bases at J, with 8 bases between. This chain's CDR3 is CASSYMPSSYEQYF. As DNA, the CDR3 is TGTGCCAGCAGTTACATGCCAAGCTCCTACGAGCAGTACTTC.

The chain has TRBV14 and TRBJ1-2; unclear D gene. Germline V gives CDR1 SGHDN, CDR2 FVKESK. The CDR3 runs to 14 residues. V lost 0 bases, J lost 2 bases, and 7 bases lay in between. CDR3 loop: CASSQEIGNYGYTF. The DNA of the CDR3 is TGTGCCAGCAGCCAAGAGATAGGGAACTATGGCTACACCTTC.

The DNA of the CDR3 is TGTGCCAGCAGCCGGGACCAGGGCCGCACAGATACGCAGTATTTT. Protein: CASSRDQGRTDTQYF. The J gene is TRBJ2-3, the V gene TRBV11-2; D may correspond to TRBD1 or TRBD2 (5 bases each). Germline V gene sequence: CDR1 SGHAT, CDR2 FQNNGV. V dropped 5 bases and J dropped 1 base, with 13 bases sitting between them. CDR3 size: 15 residues.

CDR3 amino acids: CSARSSNEQFF. The CDR3 nucleotides read TGCAGTGCTAGGAGTTCCAATGAGCAGTTCTTC. This sequence joins TRBV20-1 and TRBJ2-1, with D unresolved. Germline lookup yields CDR1 DFQATT and CDR2 SNEGSKA (reference sequence). This CDR3 has 11 residues. V was clipped by 3 bases and J by 6 bases, with 6 bases between them.

CDR3 protein: CSARDRREIYEQYF. CDR3 bases: TGCAGTGCTAGAGACCGGCGGGAGATTTACGAGCAGTACTTC. The genes are TRBV20-1 and TRBJ2-7; 7 nucleotides match TRBD2. From germline, CDR1 is DFQATT and CDR2 SNEGSKA (reference sequence). Trimming at V came to 0 bases and at J to 4 bases, leaving 6 bases not matched to a gene. The CDR3 sequence is 14 residues long.

The chain is built from TRBV6-2 or TRBV6-3 and TRBJ2-7; D is uncertain. The CDR3 consists of 17 residues. V gave up 0 bases and J gave up 2 bases, with 17 bases separating them. Germline V CDR1 and CDR2: MNHEY, SVGEGT. CDR3 nucleotide sequence: TGTGCCAGCAGTTACTCGGTCCCAGGCCACCCCACCTACGAGCAGTACTTC. Its translation: CASSYSVPGHPTYEQYF.

The chain links TRBV30 to TRBJ1-3; D gene uncertain. Trimming shortened V by 0 bases and J by 3 bases, and 3 bases separated the two germline ends. Germline-derived CDR1 and CDR2 are GTSNPN and SVGIG (reference sequence). This CDR3 is built from 12 residues. The CDR3 region has the DNA TGTGCCTGGAGTGTAGGTGGAAACACCATATATTTT. The encoded protein is CAWSVGGNTIYF.

The CDR3 DNA sequence: TGTGCCAGCAGCTATTTTGGGGTGGATGAAAAACTGTTTTTT. Translation gives CASSYFGVDEKLFF. This chain joins TRBV7-9 and TRBJ1-4; the D is unclear. V was trimmed by 4 bases and J by 6 bases, leaving 12 bases between them. This CDR3 contains 14 residues. Germline lookup yields CDR1 SEHNR and CDR2 FQNEAQ (reference sequence).

In this sample, this clonotype turned up a few times. The rearrangement joins TRBV12-3 or TRBV12-4 to TRBJ2-2, with a tentative D call TRBD2 (6 bases). V lost 7 bases, J lost 4 bases, and 13 bases lay in between. There are 14 residues in the CDR3. The CDR3 here is CASKRASATGELFF. CDR3 nucleotide sequence: TGTGCCAGCAAAAGGGCTAGCGCCACCGGGGAGCTGTTTTTT.

This clonotype was picked up a small number of times. This sequence joins TRBV2 and TRBJ1-2; 12 bases align to TRBD1. The ends lost 6 bases at V and 2 bases at J; junction bases unmatched: 4. This CDR3 has 15 residues. From germline, CDR1 is SNHLY and CDR2 FYNNEI. CDR3 DNA: TGTGCCAGCAGAGGGACAGGGGGCTGGAACTATGGCTACACCTTC. Amino acids: CASRGTGGWNYGYTF. The full variable domain, rest sourced from reference TRBV2 and TRBJ1-2, is EPEVTQTPSHQVTQMGQEVILRCVPISNHLYFYWYRQILGQKVEFLVSFYNNEISEKSEIFDDQFSVERPDGSNFTLKIRSTKLEDSAMYFCASRGTGGWNYGYTFGSGTRLTVV.

V gene TRBV30 combines with J gene TRBJ2-3; 9 nucleotides agree with TRBD1. The CDR3 loop spans 13 amino acids. After removal of 0 bases from V and 12 bases from J, the junction contained 7 bases not matched to a gene. The germline V gene encodes CDR1 GTSNPN and CDR2 SVGIG (reference sequence). The CDR3, as DNA: TGTGCCTGGAGTGTACCTGGGACAGGGACCCAGTATTTT. It is translated as CAWSVPGTGTQYF.

This clonotype was seen at least ten times. The chain joins TRBV6-1 to TRBJ1-5; possible D gene TRBD1, 5 bases. The CDR3 loop spans 13 amino acids. Germline CDR1 is MNHNS and CDR2 is SASEGT. V was shortened by 6 bases and J by 5 bases, with 11 bases between the two germline ends. The CDR3 DNA is TGTGCCAGCAGAAGAGACAGATATCAGCCCCAGCATTTT. Its protein is CASRRDRYQPQHF.

This clonotype was observed a handful of times. CDR3 bases: TGTGCCAGCATCCTAGGGGCCTCCAGGGGAAACATTCAGTACTTC. The encoded protein is CASILGASRGNIQYF. The chain has TRBV6-2 or TRBV6-3 and TRBJ2-4; TRBD1 is a possible D gene (6 bases). Trimming shortened V by 7 bases and J by 6 bases, and 19 bases separated the two germline ends. From germline, CDR1 is MNHEY and CDR2 SVGEGT. The CDR3 totals 15 residues.

A few counts support this clonotype. CDR3 coding DNA: TGTGCCAGCAGCTTAGGACTGGGGCCGAGCTCCTACAATGAGCAGTTCTTC. Protein sequence: CASSLGLGPSSYNEQFF. The chain joins TRBV7-2 to TRBJ2-1, with D perhaps matching TRBD1 (5 bases). Germline V gene lookup returns CDR1 SGHTA and CDR2 FQGNSA. The CDR3 spans 17 residues. V dropped 1 base and J dropped 0 bases, with 13 bases sitting between them.

The rearrangement uses TRBV5-1 and TRBJ2-3; possible D gene TRBD1, 5 bases. CDR3 length: 14 amino acids. The germline V and J ends were trimmed by 0 bases and 6 bases, with 11 bases remaining between them. The germline V gene encodes CDR1 SGHRS and CDR2 YFSETQ. The chain's CDR3 is CASSLAGQPDTQYF. The DNA for the CDR3 is TGCGCCAGCAGCTTGGCAGGACAACCCGATACGCAGTATTTT.

The chain employs TRBV5-6 and TRBJ2-5; TRBD1 is a possible D gene (7 bases). Between the trimmed V and J ends, which lost 3 bases and 2 bases, there was a span of 11 bases. CDR3 length: 14 amino acids. Germline V lookup: CDR1 SGHDT, CDR2 YYEEEE. CDR3 DNA sequence: TGTGCCAGCAGCTGGGGGGACAGTCAAGAGACCCAGTACTTC. Protein product: CASSWGDSQETQYF.